What follows are 26 T cell receptor beta chains derived from one specimen sequenced in a study of blood T cell repertoires in COVID-19. Clones were read by immunoSEQ multiplex PCR, and TCRdb kept only the in-frame ones, dropping some. The sample consists of 120,000 to 150,000 clones, 70% to 90% of them appearing once. Sample: peripheral blood. Every receptor here comes from a woman aged 55-70 years with COVID-19, enrolled during active disease.

The chain is built from TRBV4-1 and TRBJ2-3; 7 nucleotides align to TRBD1. CDR1 is MGHRA and CDR2 is YSYEKL in the germline V gene. With V trimmed by 0 bases and J by 1 base, 4 bases remained unmatched. The CDR3 covers 16 residues. CDR3 sequence reads: CASSQDQGVGTDTQYF. DNA of the CDR3: TGCGCCAGCAGCCAAGATCAGGGGGTAGGCACAGATACGCAGTATTTT.

The chain couples TRBV7-8 to TRBJ2-2, with TRBD1 matching 10 bases. The V and J ends lost 2 bases and 4 bases, in that order; junction bases with no gene match: 4. The CDR3 consists of 16 residues. Germline-derived CDR1 and CDR2 are SGHVS and FQNEAQ. This chain's CDR3 is CASSLPGQGRTGELFF. In nucleotides, the CDR3 is TGTGCCAGCAGCTTACCGGGACAGGGGCGCACCGGGGAGCTGTTTTTT.

The genes are TRBV30 and TRBJ2-7, with D uncertain. Germline CDR1 reads GTSNPN; CDR2 reads SVGIG (reference sequence). V was shortened by 3 bases and J by 1 base, with 16 bases between the two germline ends. The length of the CDR3 is 15 residues. CDR3 residues: CAWRAVELVSYEQYF. As DNA, the CDR3 is TGTGCCTGGAGAGCCGTAGAGCTAGTGTCCTACGAGCAGTACTTC. Full variable domain (remainder filled in from reference TRBV30 and TRBJ2-7): SQTIHQWPATLVQPVGSPLSLECTVEGTSNPNLYWYRQAAGRGLQLLFYSVGIGQISSEVPQNLSASRPQDRQFILSSKKLLLSDSGFYLCAWRAVELVSYEQYFGPGTRLTVT.

V and J are TRBV11-2 and TRBJ1-2; no firm D call. Germline CDR1 reads SGHAT; CDR2 reads FQNNGV. This CDR3 is 15 amino acids long. Trimming took off 3 bases at V and 6 bases at J, with 17 bases between the two ends. CDR3 nucleotides: TGTGCCAGCAGCTTGGGGTTTGAGGGTGCGGATGGCTACACCTTC. Translating it yields CASSLGFEGADGYTF.

The chain joins TRBV3-1 (or the pseudogene TRBV3-2) to TRBJ1-3; D remains unclear. Germline loops: CDR1 LGHDT, CDR2 YNNKEL (reference sequence). Deletions cut 6 bases from V and 0 bases from J, with 9 bases between. The CDR3 length is 14 residues. Here the CDR3 reads CASRSGFSGNTIYF. Written as DNA, the CDR3 is TGTGCCAGCAGATCCGGGTTCTCTGGAAACACCATATATTTT.

The gene calls are TRBV14 and TRBJ1-2, with D possibly matching TRBD1 (5 bases). CDR1 is SGHDN and CDR2 is FVKESK in the germline V gene. There are 14 residues in the CDR3. V lost 0 bases and J lost 4, with 9 bases in between. CDR3 loop: CASSQELGGYGYTF. DNA for the CDR3: TGTGCCAGCAGCCAAGAGCTCGGGGGCTATGGCTACACCTTC.

This rearrangement joins TRBV11-2 to TRBJ1-1, with D possibly matching TRBD1 (5 bases). The CDR3 loop spans 13 amino acids. V gave up 4 bases and J gave up 6 bases, with 12 bases separating them. Germline values: CDR1 SGHAT, CDR2 FQNNGV. CDR3 protein: CASSWGEGPEAFF. The CDR3 nucleotides read TGTGCCAGCAGCTGGGGGGAGGGACCTGAAGCTTTCTTT.

This chain links TRBV5-6 with TRBJ2-1; 13 nucleotides match TRBD2. Germline V gene sequence: CDR1 SGHDT, CDR2 YYEEEE. The trim removed 7 bases at V and 4 bases at J, leaving 11 bases unmatched. This CDR3 has 17 residues. CDR3 DNA sequence: TGTGCCAGCCGACTCGCACTAGCGGGGGGGTTGTACAATGAGCAGTTCTTC. Protein sequence: CASRLALAGGLYNEQFF. The whole variable domain, remainder taken from reference TRBV5-6 and TRBJ2-1, is DAGVTQSPTHLIKTRGQQVTLRCSPKSGHDTVSWYQQALGQGPQFIFQYYEEEERQRGNFPDRFSGHQFPNYSSELNVNALLLGDSALYLCASRLALAGGLYNEQFFGPGTRLTVL.

This clone was counted only a few times. The chain is built from TRBV4-1 and TRBJ2-7; 8 bases agree with TRBD1. V gave up 1 base and J gave up 1 base; unmatched junction bases: 3. The CDR3 loop spans 15 amino acids. Germline V gene sequence: CDR1 MGHRA, CDR2 YSYEKL. The CDR3 nucleotides read TGCGCCAGCAGCCAAGGGGACAGGCAATCCTACGAGCAGTACTTC. This encodes CASSQGDRQSYEQYF.

V and J are TRBV28 and TRBJ1-5; the D gene is possibly TRBD1 (5 bases). V was pared by 9 bases and J by 0 bases, with 15 bases between. The CDR3 runs to 15 residues. Germline-derived CDR1 and CDR2 are MDHEN and SYDVKM. DNA for the CDR3: TGTGCCAGTAGACCCGGGGGATATAGCAATCAGCCCCAGCATTTT. Translating it yields CASRPGGYSNQPQHF.

J is TRBJ1-2 and V is TRBV10-1; 7 bases align to TRBD1. CDR1 WNHNN and CDR2 SYGVQD come from the germline V gene (reference sequence). CDR3 size: 13 residues. V shed 2 bases and J 4 bases; nucleotides not matched to a gene: 1. CDR3 bases: TGCGCCAGCAGTGAGGGGGACAGCTATGGCTACACCTTC. It specifies CASSEGDSYGYTF.

The chain carries TRBV10-2 and TRBJ1-3, with 10 positions matching TRBD1. The CDR3 length is 14 residues. Trimming cost V 7 bases and J 2 bases; bases outside gene matches: 2. Germline values: CDR1 WSHSY, CDR2 SAAADI. The CDR3 DNA is TGCGCCAGCAATGACAGGGGGCCTGGAAACACCATATATTTT. It yields the protein CASNDRGPGNTIYF.

The chain uses TRBV2 and TRBJ2-4; 10 positions match TRBD1. Germline V gene data show CDR1 as SNHLY and CDR2 as FYNNEI. The CDR3 covers 16 residues. V dropped 4 bases and J dropped 9; count of bases not matched to a gene: 12. The CDR3, as DNA: TGTGCCAGCAGTGCCTCCCGGGACAGGGGATGGGCCATTCAGTACTTC. It specifies CASSASRDRGWAIQYF.

DNA of the CDR3: TGTGCCAGCAGCCAAGGGTCTACAGCGGGGGGGCCGGGGGAGACCCAGTACTTC. Protein product: CASSQGSTAGGPGETQYF. The V and J genes are TRBV4-2 and TRBJ2-5; 10 bases match TRBD2. The germline gives CDR1 LGHNA, CDR2 YNFKEQ. This CDR3 has 18 residues. Trimming at V came to 1 base and at J to 5 bases, leaving 13 bases not matched to a gene.

The V gene is TRBV5-6, the J gene TRBJ1-2; 9 bases match TRBD1. The CDR3 is 13 amino acids. The germline CDR1 and CDR2 sequences are SGHDT and YYEEEE. The J segment lost 6 bases and the V segment lost 1 base, leaving 1 base of the junction unmatched. CDR3 bases: TGTGCCAGCAGCTTGCGACAGGGGGATGGCTACACCTTC. Amino acids: CASSLRQGDGYTF. Filled out from reference TRBV5-6 and TRBJ1-2, the complete variable domain reads DAGVTQSPTHLIKTRGQQVTLRCSPKSGHDTVSWYQQALGQGPQFIFQYYEEEERQRGNFPDRFSGHQFPNYSSELNVNALLLGDSALYLCASSLRQGDGYTFGSGTRLTVV.

The rearrangement uses TRBV21-1 and TRBJ1-6. TRBV21-1 is noted as a pseudogene. The CDR3 loop spans 17 amino acids. CDR3 loop: CASSKVVTPTDNSPLHF. The CDR3 DNA reads TGTGCCAGCAGCAAAGTTGTTACCCCAACTGATAATTCACCCCTCCACTTT.

Only one count was recorded for this clone. The chain joins TRBV2 to TRBJ1-5; D remains ambiguous. Germline values: CDR1 SNHLY, CDR2 FYNNEI. V dropped 3 bases and J dropped 7 bases, with 16 bases sitting between them. This CDR3 comprises 15 residues. The CDR3 protein is CASSESVGRRQPQHF. As DNA, the CDR3 is TGTGCCAGCAGTGAGTCAGTAGGGAGGAGGCAGCCCCAGCATTTT.

The V gene is TRBV24-1, the J gene TRBJ1-1, with TRBD1 matching 10 bases. The CDR3 runs to 13 residues. V gave up 9 bases and J gave up 0 bases; unmatched junction bases: 0. CDR1 is KGHDR, CDR2 SFDVKD, per germline. CDR3 DNA sequence: TGTGCCACCGGGACAGGGGTGAACACTGAAGCTTTCTTT. Translation: CATGTGVNTEAFF.

This clone was recorded a few times. J is TRBJ2-5 and V is TRBV7-2; possibly TRBD2 for D (6 bases). The germline V gene has CDR1 SGHTA and CDR2 FQGNSA. V gave up 1 base and J gave up 6 bases, with 12 bases separating them. The CDR3 runs 14 residues. The CDR3 spells CASSLGPGGKTQYF. CDR3 in DNA: TGTGCCAGCAGCTTAGGCCCCGGGGGAAAGACCCAGTACTTC.

V gene TRBV4-3 combines with J gene TRBJ1-2, with 7 bases that match TRBD1. Per germline, CDR1 LGHNA and CDR2 YSLEER. The ends lost 1 base at V and 0 bases at J; junction bases unmatched: 5. CDR3 length: 16 residues. The CDR3 DNA reads TGCGCCAGCAGCCAAGGGACAGGCGATACTAACTATGGCTACACCTTC. Its translation is CASSQGTGDTNYGYTF.

This clone has just one count. V gene TRBV3-1 (or the pseudogene TRBV3-2) combines with J gene TRBJ1-5; D is unresolved. Looked up from germline, CDR1 is LGHDT and CDR2 is YNNKEL (reference sequence). The CDR3 is made up of 14 amino acids. The V and J ends lost 0 bases and 0 bases respectively, with 3 bases between them. CDR3: CASSQDFSNQPQHF. CDR3 coding DNA: TGTGCCAGCAGCCAAGACTTTAGCAATCAGCCCCAGCATTTT.

The chain carries TRBV7-6 and TRBJ1-4; a weak D match, TRBD1 (6 bases). Per the germline V gene, CDR1 is SGHVS and CDR2 is FNYEAQ. V lost 1 base to trimming and J lost 8 bases, with 14 bases between them. The CDR3 runs to 15 residues. CDR3 DNA sequence: TGTGCCAGCAGCTTAGTCGCAGGGGTTGGGGAAAAACTGTTTTTT. This gives the protein CASSLVAGVGEKLFF.

CDR3 sequence (DNA): TGTGCCAGCAGCTTTGACATTAGCACAGATACGCAGTATTTT. As protein: CASSFDISTDTQYF. J is TRBJ2-3 and V is TRBV5-4; D gene ambiguous. The CDR3 has 14 residues. The germline V and J ends were trimmed by 2 bases and 0 bases, with 7 bases remaining between them. CDR1 is SGHNT and CDR2 is YYREEE in the germline V gene (reference sequence).

Only a few counts were recorded for this clone. The rearrangement links TRBV19 to TRBJ1-4; TRBD1 might be the D (5 bases). CDR3 length equals 15 residues. CDR1 and CDR2 (germline): LNHDA, SQIVND (reference sequence). The ends were cut back, 5 bases at V and 5 bases at J, with 15 bases in the middle. CDR3 protein: CASSSSTGDNEKLFF. In DNA, the CDR3 is TGTGCCAGTAGTTCATCAACAGGCGACAATGAAAAACTGTTTTTT.

The chain combines TRBV7-8 with TRBJ1-5; TRBD1 is a possible D gene (6 bases). The CDR3 loop spans 13 amino acids. Germline CDR1 is SGHVS and CDR2 is FQNEAQ. Trimming cost V 4 bases and J 2 bases, with 6 bases left between them. CDR3 loop: CASSYRGNQPQHF. The CDR3 DNA reads TGTGCCAGCAGCTACAGGGGCAATCAGCCCCAGCATTTT.

This clone was found a few times. V gene TRBV7-9 combines with J gene TRBJ2-5; a possible D gene is TRBD2 (6 bases). Germline V CDR1 and CDR2: SEHNR, FQNEAQ (reference sequence). V was trimmed by 5 bases and J by 1 base, leaving 23 bases between them. This CDR3 is built from 18 residues. CDR3 region: CASSPPRRWGEVQETQYF. The DNA for the CDR3 is TGTGCCAGCAGCCCCCCCCGGCGGTGGGGGGAAGTCCAAGAGACCCAGTACTTC.